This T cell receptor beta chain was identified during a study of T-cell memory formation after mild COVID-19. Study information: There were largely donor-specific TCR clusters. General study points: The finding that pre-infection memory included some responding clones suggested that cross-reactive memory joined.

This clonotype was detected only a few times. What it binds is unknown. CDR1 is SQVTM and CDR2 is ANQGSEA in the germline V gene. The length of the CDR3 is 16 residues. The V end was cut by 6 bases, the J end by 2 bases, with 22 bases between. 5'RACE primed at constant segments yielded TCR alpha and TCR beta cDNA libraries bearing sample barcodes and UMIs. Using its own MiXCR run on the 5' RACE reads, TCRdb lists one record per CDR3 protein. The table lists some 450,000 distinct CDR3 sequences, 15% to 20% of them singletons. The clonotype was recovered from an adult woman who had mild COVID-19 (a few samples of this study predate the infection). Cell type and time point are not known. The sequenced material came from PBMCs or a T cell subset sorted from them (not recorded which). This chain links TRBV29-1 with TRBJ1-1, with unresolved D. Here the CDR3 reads CSVVDPRAGQNTEAFF. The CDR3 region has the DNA TGCAGCGTAGTTGACCCCCGGGCAGGTCAAAACACTGAAGCTTTCTTT.